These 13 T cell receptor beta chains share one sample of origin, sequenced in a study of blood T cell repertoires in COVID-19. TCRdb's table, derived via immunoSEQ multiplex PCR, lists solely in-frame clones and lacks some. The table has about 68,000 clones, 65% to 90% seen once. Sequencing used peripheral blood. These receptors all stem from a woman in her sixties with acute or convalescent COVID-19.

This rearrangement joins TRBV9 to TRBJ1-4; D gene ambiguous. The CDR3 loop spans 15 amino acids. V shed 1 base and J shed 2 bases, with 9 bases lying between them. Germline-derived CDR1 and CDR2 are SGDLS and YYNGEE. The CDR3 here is CASSVNERTNEKLFF. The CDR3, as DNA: TGTGCCAGCAGCGTAAACGAACGGACTAATGAAAAACTGTTTTTT.

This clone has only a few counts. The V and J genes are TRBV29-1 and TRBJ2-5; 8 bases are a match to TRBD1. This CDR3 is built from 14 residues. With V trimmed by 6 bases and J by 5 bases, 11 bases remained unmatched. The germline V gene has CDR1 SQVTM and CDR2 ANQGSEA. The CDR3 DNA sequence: TGCAGCGTGGAAAGGACAGGGAGAACGGAGACCCAGTACTTC. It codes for CSVERTGRTETQYF.

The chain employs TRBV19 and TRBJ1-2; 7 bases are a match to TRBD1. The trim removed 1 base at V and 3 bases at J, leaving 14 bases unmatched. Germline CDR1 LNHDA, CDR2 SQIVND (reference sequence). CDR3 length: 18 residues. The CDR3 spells CASSIVRQGVPEDYGYTF. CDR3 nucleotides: TGTGCCAGTAGTATAGTCAGGCAGGGGGTTCCTGAGGACTATGGCTACACCTTC. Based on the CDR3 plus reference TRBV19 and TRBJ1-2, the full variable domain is DGGITQSPKYLFRKEGQNVTLSCEQNLNHDAMYWYRQDPGQGLRLIYYSQIVNDFQKGDIAEGYSVSREKKESFPLTVTSAQKNPTAFYLCASSIVRQGVPEDYGYTFGSGTRLTVV.

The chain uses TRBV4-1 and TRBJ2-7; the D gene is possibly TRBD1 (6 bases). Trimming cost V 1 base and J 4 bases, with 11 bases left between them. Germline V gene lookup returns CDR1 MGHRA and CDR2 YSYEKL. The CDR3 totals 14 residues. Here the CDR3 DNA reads TGCGCCAGCAGCCAAGCACAGGGTGGATACGAGCAGTACTTC. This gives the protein CASSQAQGGYEQYF.

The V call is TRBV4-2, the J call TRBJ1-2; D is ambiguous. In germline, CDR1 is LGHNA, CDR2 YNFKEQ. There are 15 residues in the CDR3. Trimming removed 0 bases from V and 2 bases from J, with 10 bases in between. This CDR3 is CASSQEPGSNYGYTF. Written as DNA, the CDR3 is TGTGCCAGCAGCCAAGAACCGGGGAGCAACTATGGCTACACCTTC.

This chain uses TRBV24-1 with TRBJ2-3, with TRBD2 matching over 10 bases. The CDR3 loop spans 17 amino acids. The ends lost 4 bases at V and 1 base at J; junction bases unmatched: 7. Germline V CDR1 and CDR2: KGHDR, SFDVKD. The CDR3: CATSEHTGTSGTDTQYF. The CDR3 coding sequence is TGTGCCACCAGTGAGCACACCGGGACTAGCGGCACAGATACGCAGTATTTT.

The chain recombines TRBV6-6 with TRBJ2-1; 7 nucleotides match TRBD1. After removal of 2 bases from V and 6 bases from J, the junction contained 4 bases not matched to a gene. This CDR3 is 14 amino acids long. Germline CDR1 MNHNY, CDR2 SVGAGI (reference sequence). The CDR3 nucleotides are TGTGCCAGCAGTTACAACGGACAGGTCAATGAGCAGTTCTTC. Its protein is CASSYNGQVNEQFF.

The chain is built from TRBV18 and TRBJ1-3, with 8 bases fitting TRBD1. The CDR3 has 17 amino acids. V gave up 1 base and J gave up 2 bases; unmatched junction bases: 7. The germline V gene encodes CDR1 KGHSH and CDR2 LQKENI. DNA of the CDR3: TGTGCCAGCTCACCACGGTCCGGACAGGGACCTGGAAACACCATATATTTT. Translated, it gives CASSPRSGQGPGNTIYF.

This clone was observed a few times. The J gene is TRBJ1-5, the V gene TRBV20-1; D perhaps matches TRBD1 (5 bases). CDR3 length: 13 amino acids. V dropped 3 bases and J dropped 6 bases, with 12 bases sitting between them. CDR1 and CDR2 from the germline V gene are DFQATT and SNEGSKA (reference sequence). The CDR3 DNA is TGCAGTGCTAGTGGGACTATTGGTCAGCCCCAGCATTTT. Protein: CSASGTIGQPQHF.

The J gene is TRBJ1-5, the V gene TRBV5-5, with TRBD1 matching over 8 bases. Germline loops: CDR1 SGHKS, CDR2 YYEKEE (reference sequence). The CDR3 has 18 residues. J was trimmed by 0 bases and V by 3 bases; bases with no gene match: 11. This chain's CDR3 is CASSWGTGNGISNQPQHF. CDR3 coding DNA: TGTGCCAGCAGCTGGGGGACAGGTAATGGGATTAGCAATCAGCCCCAGCATTTT.

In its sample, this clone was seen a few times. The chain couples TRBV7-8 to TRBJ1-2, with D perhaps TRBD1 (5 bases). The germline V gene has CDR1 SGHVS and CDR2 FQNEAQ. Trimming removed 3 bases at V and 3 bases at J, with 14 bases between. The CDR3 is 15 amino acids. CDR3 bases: TGTGCCAGCAGCTTTCGCGCGGCAGGGTACTATGGCTACACCTTC. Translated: CASSFRAAGYYGYTF.

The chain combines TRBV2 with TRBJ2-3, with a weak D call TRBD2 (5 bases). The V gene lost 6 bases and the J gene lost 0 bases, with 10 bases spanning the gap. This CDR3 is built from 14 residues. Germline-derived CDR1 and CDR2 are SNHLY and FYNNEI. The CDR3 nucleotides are TGTGCCAGCAGGAGCGGCCCGAGCACAGATACGCAGTATTTT. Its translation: CASRSGPSTDTQYF.

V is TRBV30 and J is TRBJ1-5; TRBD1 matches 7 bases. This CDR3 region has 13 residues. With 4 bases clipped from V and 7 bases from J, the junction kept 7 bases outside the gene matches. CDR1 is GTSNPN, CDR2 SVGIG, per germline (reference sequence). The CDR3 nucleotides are TGTGCCTGGAACAACGCAGGGGGGCAGCCCCAGCATTTT. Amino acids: CAWNNAGGQPQHF.